This entry lists 29 T cell receptor beta chains sequenced from one sample in a study of blood T cell repertoires in COVID-19. The table came from immunoSEQ multiplex PCR; TCRdb's copy has only in-frame clones and leaves some out. The repertoire holds around 180,000 clones, 88% seen once, with approximately 4.5% in the top ten. The sequenced material came from peripheral blood. Receptor source: a human donor in a cohort sampled during active COVID-19.

The chain is built from TRBV6-2 or TRBV6-3 and TRBJ2-2; 9 nucleotides align to TRBD1. In germline, CDR1 is MNHEY, CDR2 SVGEGT. The CDR3 is 15 residues long. The ends lost 5 bases at V and 1 base at J; junction bases unmatched: 2. CDR3 nucleotide sequence: TGTGCCAGCAGTAGGGACAGGGTGAACACCGGGGAGCTGTTTTTT. Translating it yields CASSRDRVNTGELFF.

This clone appeared a single time. The V call is TRBV7-2, the J call TRBJ2-7, with 10 bases lining up with TRBD2. CDR3 length equals 15 residues. Germline V lookup: CDR1 SGHTA, CDR2 FQGNSA. V dropped 1 base and J dropped 4; count of bases not matched to a gene: 4. The CDR3 coding sequence is TGTGCCAGCAGCTTAGGAGGTAGCGGGGGGTACGAGCAGTACTTC. Protein sequence: CASSLGGSGGYEQYF.

The V and J genes are TRBV5-1 and TRBJ2-7; D is unclear. The V gene lost 0 bases and the J gene lost 6 bases, with 13 bases spanning the gap. The germline V gene encodes CDR1 SGHRS and CDR2 YFSETQ. This CDR3 is built from 14 residues. The CDR3 bases are TGCGCCAGCAGCTTGGGAACGTCTCGACTCGAGCAGTACTTC. Protein: CASSLGTSRLEQYF.

This chain links TRBV27 with TRBJ1-1; possible D gene TRBD1, 6 bases. This CDR3 has 16 residues. Between the trimmed V and J ends, which lost 5 bases and 5 bases, there was a span of 21 bases. Germline V gene sequence: CDR1 MNHEY, CDR2 SMNVEV (reference sequence). Written as DNA, the CDR3 is TGTGCCAGCAGTCCCTACGGGGGGGCTTTTGAGACTGAAGCTTTCTTT. It is translated as CASSPYGGAFETEAFF.

This clone was recorded only once. V and J are TRBV29-1 and TRBJ2-3, with TRBD1 matching over 8 bases. The ends lost 4 bases at V and 3 bases at J; junction bases unmatched: 6. CDR1 is SQVTM, CDR2 ANQGSEA, per germline. The CDR3 loop spans 14 amino acids. DNA of the CDR3: TGCAGCGTTGGGGGCAGGGGGCGAACAGATACGCAGTATTTT. Translating gives CSVGGRGRTDTQYF.

V usage is TRBV7-2 and J usage is TRBJ2-3; a possible D gene is TRBD2 (7 bases). Germline CDR1 SGHTA, CDR2 FQGNSA. The CDR3 loop spans 15 amino acids. Trimming stripped 1 base from V and 5 bases from J, with 13 bases between. The CDR3 DNA follows: TGTGCCAGCAGCTTAGACCGGGGGGCCGGAGATACGCAGTATTTT. Translated, it gives CASSLDRGAGDTQYF.

The count of this clone is one. The rearrangement uses TRBV5-4 and TRBJ2-3; 10 nucleotides line up with TRBD2. Trimming removed 4 bases from V and 3 bases from J; junction bases left unmatched: 11. The CDR3 extends over 17 amino acids. Germline V lookup: CDR1 SGHNT, CDR2 YYREEE (reference sequence). CDR3 in DNA: TGTGCCAGCAGCGCCGTAGCGGGGGGTTTCGTTACAGATACGCAGTATTTT. Translating it yields CASSAVAGGFVTDTQYF.

In DNA, the CDR3 is TGTGCCAGCAGTTTGGCGGGAGTGCCGAGTGAGACCCAGTACTTC. This encodes CASSLAGVPSETQYF. The J gene is TRBJ2-5, the V gene TRBV28, with 7 nucleotides matching TRBD2. CDR1 is MDHEN, CDR2 SYDVKM, per germline. The CDR3 spans 15 residues. J was trimmed by 5 bases and V by 3 bases; bases with no gene match: 9.

The CDR3 region is CASRSLYGYTF. The CDR3 coding sequence is TGTGCCAGCAGGAGTCTCTATGGCTACACCTTC. J is TRBJ1-2 and V is TRBV27; D gene ambiguous. The CDR3 extends over 11 amino acids. V lost 6 bases to trimming and J lost 4 bases, with 6 bases between them. Germline V lookup: CDR1 MNHEY, CDR2 SMNVEV (reference sequence).

This clone was detected once. The genes are TRBV4-3 and TRBJ2-7; 10 bases fit TRBD2. Trimming took 1 base from V and 1 from J; bases not matched to a gene: 7. The CDR3 contains 17 residues. Germline V gives CDR1 LGHNA, CDR2 YSLEER. The CDR3: CASSQGLAGGNSYEQYF. The CDR3 nucleotides are TGCGCCAGCAGCCAAGGGTTAGCGGGGGGTAATTCCTACGAGCAGTACTTC.

The rearrangement uses TRBV18 and TRBJ2-7, with D tentatively TRBD1 (5 bases). CDR3 length equals 14 residues. The germline V gene has CDR1 KGHSH and CDR2 LQKENI. The V gene lost 5 bases and the J gene lost 3 bases, with 14 bases spanning the gap. CDR3 DNA sequence: TGTGCCAGCTCATTGACGAGCCAGGGCTACGAGCAGTACTTC. Protein sequence: CASSLTSQGYEQYF.

This rearrangement joins TRBV5-1 to TRBJ2-5; TRBD1 might be the D (5 bases). Germline values: CDR1 SGHRS, CDR2 YFSETQ. CDR3 length equals 15 residues. Trimming left V 3 bases short and J 4 bases short, with 16 bases between. CDR3 DNA: TGCGCCAGCAGCTCTGGCCTAGGGGTGGGAGAGACCCAGTACTTC. Its protein is CASSSGLGVGETQYF.

The rearrangement joins TRBV7-9 to TRBJ2-7; 8 bases agree with TRBD1. The length of the CDR3 is 14 residues. With 5 bases clipped from V and 1 base from J, the junction kept 4 bases outside the gene matches. Germline V gene data show CDR1 as SEHNR and CDR2 as FQNEAQ (reference sequence). This CDR3 reads CASSLDRVSYEQYF. The CDR3 coding sequence is TGTGCCAGCAGCCTGGACAGGGTATCCTACGAGCAGTACTTC.

The CDR3 region is CASSLYGTKGGKLFF. Written as DNA, the CDR3 is TGTGCCAGCAGTCTCTACGGGACCAAAGGGGGAAAACTGTTTTTT. J is TRBJ1-4 and V is TRBV6-5; the D gene is possibly TRBD1 (6 bases). This CDR3 has 15 residues. CDR1 is MNHEY, CDR2 SVGAGI, per germline. Trimming took 5 bases from V and 10 from J, leaving 20 bases between them.

The chain links TRBV27 to TRBJ2-7, with a weak D call TRBD1 (5 bases). Germline V lookup: CDR1 MNHEY, CDR2 SMNVEV (reference sequence). Trimming cost V 5 bases and J 0 bases, with 8 bases left between them. The CDR3 runs to 13 residues. CDR3 DNA sequence: TGTGCCAGCAGTAGACAGCCCTCCTACGAGCAGTACTTC. Translating it yields CASSRQPSYEQYF.

This chain links TRBV7-2 with TRBJ2-2; 8 bases agree with TRBD1. With 7 bases clipped from V and 0 bases from J, the junction kept 7 bases outside the gene matches. Germline CDR1 SGHTA, CDR2 FQGNSA. The CDR3 loop spans 16 amino acids. CDR3 in DNA: TGTGCCAGCACCCAAACAGGGGGATCGAACACCGGGGAGCTGTTTTTT. Its protein product is CASTQTGGSNTGELFF. Supplemented by reference TRBV7-2 and TRBJ2-2, the full variable domain reads GAGVSQSPSNKVTEKGKDVELRCDPISGHTALYWYRQSLGQGLEFLIYFQGNSAPDKSGLPSDRFSAERTGGSVSTLTIQRTQQEDSAVYLCASTQTGGSNTGELFFGEGSRLTVL.

This clone turned up a few times. This sequence joins TRBV5-6 and TRBJ2-7; TRBD1 matches 9 bases. The ends lost 3 bases at V and 2 bases at J; junction bases unmatched: 9. This CDR3 region has 16 residues. Looked up from germline, CDR1 is SGHDT and CDR2 is YYEEEE. Here the CDR3 reads CASSSFRTGVTYEQYF. The DNA for the CDR3 is TGTGCCAGCAGCTCTTTCAGGACAGGGGTAACCTACGAGCAGTACTTC.

The chain carries TRBV6-2 or TRBV6-3 and TRBJ2-7; 10 nucleotides align to TRBD1. V was pared by 6 bases and J by 2 bases, with 7 bases of the junction left unmatched. Germline V gene data show CDR1 as MNHEY and CDR2 as SVGEGT. This CDR3 region has 15 residues. The chain's CDR3 is CASSPSGTGAYEQYF. DNA of the CDR3: TGTGCCAGCAGCCCCTCCGGGACAGGGGCCTACGAGCAGTACTTC.

This rearrangement joins TRBV12-3 or TRBV12-4 to TRBJ2-2; D is unresolved. The CDR3 sequence is 13 residues long. Trimming removed 5 bases at V and 4 bases at J, with 8 bases between. CDR3 nucleotides: TGTGCCAGCAGTCGACTCCGCACCGGGGAGCTGTTTTTT. Encoded protein: CASSRLRTGELFF.

This clone was seen a few times. The J gene is TRBJ2-7, the V gene TRBV4-3; 11 bases align to TRBD2. Germline CDR1 LGHNA, CDR2 YSLEER. J gave up 2 bases and V 0 bases, and 3 bases lay outside the gene matches. There are 16 residues in the CDR3. This CDR3 is CASSQDSGRAPYEQYF. CDR3 nucleotide sequence: TGCGCCAGCAGCCAAGATAGCGGGAGGGCCCCCTACGAGCAGTACTTC.

The CDR3 region is CASSWQGGSGGYTF. The CDR3 DNA is TGTGCCAGCAGCTGGCAGGGGGGTAGTGGTGGCTACACCTTC. The chain recombines TRBV7-9 with TRBJ1-2, with 7 bases fitting TRBD1. The CDR3 consists of 14 residues. V lost 4 bases, J lost 7 bases, and 9 bases stayed unmatched. Germline CDR1 SEHNR, CDR2 FQNEAQ (reference sequence). Based on the CDR3 plus reference TRBV7-9 and TRBJ1-2, the full variable domain is DTGVSQNPRHKITKRGQNVTFRCDPISEHNRLYWYRQTLGQGPEFLTYFQNEAQLEKSRLLSDRFSAERPKGSFSTLEIQRTEQGDSAMYLCASSWQGGSGGYTFGSGTRLTVV.

V is TRBV27 and J is TRBJ2-7, with TRBD1 as a possible D gene (5 bases). The CDR3 is 14 residues long. V lost 6 bases, J lost 6 bases, and 18 bases lay in between. CDR1 MNHEY and CDR2 SMNVEV come from the germline V gene (reference sequence). The CDR3 nucleotides are TGTGCCAGCAGGGAAAGAAATCAGGGTCGCGAGCAGTACTTC. The encoded protein is CASRERNQGREQYF.

This chain joins TRBV30 and TRBJ1-5, with D possibly TRBD1 on 6 matching bases. V lost 7 bases to trimming and J lost 7 bases, with 17 bases between them. CDR1 is GTSNPN and CDR2 is SVGIG in the germline V gene (reference sequence). The CDR3 runs to 13 residues. The CDR3 coding sequence is TGTGCCTTTGCGGGGGGGCAAGGACAGCCCCAGCATTTT. This sequence encodes CAFAGGQGQPQHF.

The chain recombines TRBV3-1 (or the pseudogene TRBV3-2) with TRBJ2-2, with TRBD2 matching over 8 bases. The CDR3 is made up of 15 amino acids. Germline V gives CDR1 LGHDT, CDR2 YNNKEL (reference sequence). With 4 bases clipped from V and 3 bases from J, the junction kept 4 bases outside the gene matches. The CDR3 here is CASSRLAGYTGELFF. CDR3 coding DNA: TGTGCCAGCAGCCGGCTAGCGGGCTACACCGGGGAGCTGTTTTTT.

V is TRBV7-2 and J is TRBJ2-7; TRBD2 agrees at 10 bases. The germline CDR1 and CDR2 sequences are SGHTA and FQGNSA. J was trimmed by 5 bases and V by 1 base; bases with no gene match: 5. The CDR3 consists of 15 residues. CDR3 DNA: TGTGCCAGCAGCTTAGAGCTAGCGGGGGCCCACGAGCAGTACTTC. This encodes CASSLELAGAHEQYF.

This rearrangement joins TRBV7-2 to TRBJ2-7; tentative D call: TRBD1 (5 bases). V was trimmed by 1 base and J by 0 bases, leaving 13 bases between them. Germline values: CDR1 SGHTA, CDR2 FQGNSA. This CDR3 comprises 16 residues. The CDR3 here is CASSLGGAGPSYEQYF. Here the CDR3 DNA reads TGTGCCAGCAGCTTAGGTGGGGCCGGACCCTCCTACGAGCAGTACTTC.

This sequence joins TRBV30 and TRBJ2-1; 11 bases are a match to TRBD2. The CDR3 extends over 15 amino acids. The V gene's germline CDR1 is GTSNPN and CDR2 SVGIG (reference sequence). J was trimmed by 6 bases and V by 0 bases; bases with no gene match: 4. The CDR3 sequence is CAWSVPSGRPNEQFF. The DNA for the CDR3 is TGTGCCTGGAGTGTACCTAGCGGGAGGCCCAATGAGCAGTTCTTC.

This clone has more than one count but fewer than ten. The chain joins TRBV19 to TRBJ1-2, with 10 bases matching TRBD1. Germline V gene data show CDR1 as LNHDA and CDR2 as SQIVND (reference sequence). V gave up 7 bases and J gave up 4 bases; unmatched junction bases: 9. This CDR3 has 15 residues. CDR3 residues: CASTLGQGRSYGYTF. CDR3 coding DNA: TGTGCCAGTACCCTGGGACAGGGGCGTTCCTATGGCTACACCTTC.

The chain joins TRBV5-1 to TRBJ2-5, with 7 bases that match TRBD2. This CDR3 comprises 13 residues. Germline CDR1 reads SGHRS; CDR2 reads YFSETQ. V trimming: 4 bases; J trimming: 3 bases; junction bases outside the gene matches: 3. CDR3 loop: CASSVAGEETQYF. The CDR3 nucleotides are TGCGCCAGCAGCGTGGCGGGGGAAGAGACCCAGTACTTC. The full variable domain, its missing parts supplied by reference TRBV5-1 and TRBJ2-5, is KAGVTQTPRYLIKTRGQQVTLSCSPISGHRSVSWYQQTPGQGLQFLFEYFSETQRNKGNFPGRFSGRQFSNSRSEMNVSTLELGDSALYLCASSVAGEETQYFGPGTRLLVL.